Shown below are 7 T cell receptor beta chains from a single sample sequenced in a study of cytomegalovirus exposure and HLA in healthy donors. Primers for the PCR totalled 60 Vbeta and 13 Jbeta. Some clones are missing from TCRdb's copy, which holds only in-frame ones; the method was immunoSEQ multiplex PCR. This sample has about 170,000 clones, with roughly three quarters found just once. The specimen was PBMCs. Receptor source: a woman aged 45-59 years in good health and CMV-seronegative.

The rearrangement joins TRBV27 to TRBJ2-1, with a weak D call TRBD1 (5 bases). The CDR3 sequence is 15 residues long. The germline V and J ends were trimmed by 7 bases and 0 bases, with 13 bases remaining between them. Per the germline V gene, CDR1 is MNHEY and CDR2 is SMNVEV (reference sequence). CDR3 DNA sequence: TGTGCCAGCACTCAGGGTTTGAGCTCCTACAATGAGCAGTTCTTC. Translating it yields CASTQGLSSYNEQFF.

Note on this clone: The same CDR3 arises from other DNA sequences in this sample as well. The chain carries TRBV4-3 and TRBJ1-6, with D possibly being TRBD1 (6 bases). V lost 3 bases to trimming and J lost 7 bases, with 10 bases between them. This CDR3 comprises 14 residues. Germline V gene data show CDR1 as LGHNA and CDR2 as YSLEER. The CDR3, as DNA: TGCGCCAGCAGCCAGGCAGGGGTGAATTCACCCCTCCACTTT. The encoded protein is CASSQAGVNSPLHF.

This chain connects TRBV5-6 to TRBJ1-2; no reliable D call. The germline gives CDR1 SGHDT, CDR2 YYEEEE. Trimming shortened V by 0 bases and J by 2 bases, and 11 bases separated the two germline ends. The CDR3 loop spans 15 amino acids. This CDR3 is CASSLVAVLNYGYTF. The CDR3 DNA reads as TGTGCCAGCAGCTTGGTTGCGGTATTAAACTATGGCTACACCTTC. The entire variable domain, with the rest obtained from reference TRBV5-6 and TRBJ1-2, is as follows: DAGVTQSPTHLIKTRGQQVTLRCSPKSGHDTVSWYQQALGQGPQFIFQYYEEEERQRGNFPDRFSGHQFPNYSSELNVNALLLGDSALYLCASSLVAVLNYGYTFGSGTRLTVV.

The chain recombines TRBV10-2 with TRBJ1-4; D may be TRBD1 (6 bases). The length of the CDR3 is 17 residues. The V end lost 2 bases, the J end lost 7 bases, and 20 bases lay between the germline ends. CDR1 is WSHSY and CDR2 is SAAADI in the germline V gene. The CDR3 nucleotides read TGCGCCAGCAGTGAGCTTAGTCAGGGGATCCGGCGTGAAAAACTGTTTTTT. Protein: CASSELSQGIRREKLFF.

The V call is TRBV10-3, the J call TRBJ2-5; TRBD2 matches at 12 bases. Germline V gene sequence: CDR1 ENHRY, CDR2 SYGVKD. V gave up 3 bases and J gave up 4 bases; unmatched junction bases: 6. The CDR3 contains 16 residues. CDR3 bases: TGTGCCATCAGTGACCCCCCTAGCGGGAGGGCAGAGACCCAGTACTTC. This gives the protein CAISDPPSGRAETQYF.

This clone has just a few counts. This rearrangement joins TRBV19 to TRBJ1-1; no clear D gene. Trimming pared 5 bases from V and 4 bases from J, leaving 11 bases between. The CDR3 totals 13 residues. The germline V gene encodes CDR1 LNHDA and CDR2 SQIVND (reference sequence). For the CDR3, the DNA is TGTGCCAGTAGTCTCGCCAGCGGCACTGAAGCTTTCTTT. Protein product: CASSLASGTEAFF.

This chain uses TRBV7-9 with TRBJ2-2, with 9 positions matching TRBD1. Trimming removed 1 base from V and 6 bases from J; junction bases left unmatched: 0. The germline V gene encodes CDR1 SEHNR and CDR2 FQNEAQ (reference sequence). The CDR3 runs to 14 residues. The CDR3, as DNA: TGTGCCAGCAGCTTAGGACAGGGGGCCGGGGAGCTGTTTTTT. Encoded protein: CASSLGQGAGELFF.